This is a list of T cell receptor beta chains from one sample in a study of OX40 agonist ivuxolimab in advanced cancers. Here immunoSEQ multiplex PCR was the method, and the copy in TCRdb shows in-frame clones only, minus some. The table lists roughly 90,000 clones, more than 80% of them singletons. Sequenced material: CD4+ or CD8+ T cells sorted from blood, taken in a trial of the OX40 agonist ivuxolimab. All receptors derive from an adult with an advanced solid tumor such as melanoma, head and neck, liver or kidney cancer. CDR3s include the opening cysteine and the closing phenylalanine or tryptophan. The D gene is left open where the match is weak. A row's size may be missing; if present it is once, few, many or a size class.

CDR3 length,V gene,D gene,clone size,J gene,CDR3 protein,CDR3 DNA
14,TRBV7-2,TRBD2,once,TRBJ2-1,CASSQRTSGNEQFF,TGTGCCAGCAGCCAAAGGACTAGCGGTAATGAGCAGTTCTTC
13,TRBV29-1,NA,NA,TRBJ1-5,CSVSPRQDQPQHF,TGCAGCGTCTCTCCCCGACAGGATCAGCCCCAGCATTTT
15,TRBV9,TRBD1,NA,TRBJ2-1,CASSKTGSSYNEQFF,TGTGCCAGCAGTAAGACAGGGAGTTCCTACAATGAGCAGTTCTTC
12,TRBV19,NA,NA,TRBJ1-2,CASSPGPYGYTF,TGTGCCAGTAGTCCCGGGCCCTATGGCTACACCTTC
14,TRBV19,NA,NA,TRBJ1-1,CASSIEPKGTEAFF,TGTGCCAGTAGTATAGAACCAAAGGGCACTGAAGCTTTCTTT
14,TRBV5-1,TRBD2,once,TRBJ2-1,CASSSGLYLGEQFF,TGCGCCAGCAGCTCGGGACTATATCTCGGTGAGCAGTTCTTC
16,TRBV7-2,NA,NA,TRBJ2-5,CASSLEYRAGVETQYF,TGTGCCAGCAGCTTAGAGTACAGGGCGGGAGTAGAGACCCAGTACTTC
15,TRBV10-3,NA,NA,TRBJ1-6,CAISEVGQGNSPLHF,TGTGCCATCAGTGAGGTCGGGCAGGGCAATTCACCCCTCCACTTT
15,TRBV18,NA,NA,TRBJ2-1,CASSPPPRGYNEQFF,TGTGCCAGCTCACCACCGCCGAGGGGTTACAATGAGCAGTTCTTC
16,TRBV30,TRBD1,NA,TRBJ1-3,CAWSVGGQGTGNTIYF,TGTGCCTGGAGTGTGGGTGGACAGGGAACTGGAAACACCATATATTTT
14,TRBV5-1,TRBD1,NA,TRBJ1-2,CASSSFDRVNGYTF,TGCGCCAGCAGCTCCTTTGACAGGGTAAATGGCTACACCTTC
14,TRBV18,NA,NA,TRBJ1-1,CASSPSRRETEAFF,TGTGCCAGCTCACCCTCCCGGAGGGAGACTGAAGCTTTCTTT
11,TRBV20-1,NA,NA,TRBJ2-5,CSANREETQYF,TGCAGTGCTAACAGGGAAGAGACCCAGTACTTC
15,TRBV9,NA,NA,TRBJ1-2,CASSPDRNPNYGYTF,TGTGCCAGCAGCCCTGACAGGAACCCCAACTATGGCTACACCTTC
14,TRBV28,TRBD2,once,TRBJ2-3,CASKLAGGPVPQYF,TGTGCCAGCAAATTAGCGGGAGGGCCTGTTCCGCAGTATTTT
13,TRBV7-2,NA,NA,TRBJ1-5,CASSQAQGQPQHF,TGTGCCAGCAGCCAAGCACAGGGCCAGCCCCAGCATTTT
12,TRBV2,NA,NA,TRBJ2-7,CASSGGRYEQYF,TGTGCCAGCAGTGGGGGGCGCTACGAGCAGTACTTC
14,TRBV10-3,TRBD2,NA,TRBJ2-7,CAISELAGGYEQYF,TGTGCCATCAGTGAGCTAGCGGGAGGCTACGAGCAGTACTTC
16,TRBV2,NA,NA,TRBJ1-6,CASLVSASSYNSPLHF,TGTGCCAGCTTAGTATCGGCGAGCTCCTATAATTCACCCCTCCACTTT
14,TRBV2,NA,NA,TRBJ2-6,CASSAYSGANVLTF,TGTGCCAGCAGTGCTTACTCTGGGGCCAACGTCCTGACTTTC
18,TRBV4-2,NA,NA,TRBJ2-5,CASRRGGTRFRGQETQYF,TGTGCCAGCAGGAGGGGGGGGACTCGCTTTAGGGGCCAAGAGACCCAGTACTTC
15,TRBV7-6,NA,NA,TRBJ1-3,CASSLRQSLGNTIYF,TGTGCCAGCAGCCTAAGACAGTCCCTGGGAAACACCATATATTTT
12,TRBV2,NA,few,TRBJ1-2,CASTAGLYGYTF,TGTGCCAGCACGGCCGGCCTCTATGGCTACACCTTC
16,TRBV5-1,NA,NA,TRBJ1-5,CASSPFDSYSNQPQHF,TGCGCCAGCAGCCCGTTTGACAGCTATAGCAATCAGCCCCAGCATTTT